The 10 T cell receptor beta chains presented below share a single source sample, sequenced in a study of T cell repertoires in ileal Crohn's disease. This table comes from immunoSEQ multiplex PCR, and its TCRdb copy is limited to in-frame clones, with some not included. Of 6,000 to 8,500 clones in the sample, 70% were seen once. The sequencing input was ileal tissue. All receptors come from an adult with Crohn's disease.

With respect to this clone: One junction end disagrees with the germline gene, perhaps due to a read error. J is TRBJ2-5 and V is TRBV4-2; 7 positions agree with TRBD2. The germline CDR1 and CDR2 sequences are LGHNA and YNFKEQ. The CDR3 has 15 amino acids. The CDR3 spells CASSQVNQRGETQYF. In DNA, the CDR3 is TGTGCCAGCAGCCAAGTAAATCAGCGGGGAGAGACTCAGTACTTC.

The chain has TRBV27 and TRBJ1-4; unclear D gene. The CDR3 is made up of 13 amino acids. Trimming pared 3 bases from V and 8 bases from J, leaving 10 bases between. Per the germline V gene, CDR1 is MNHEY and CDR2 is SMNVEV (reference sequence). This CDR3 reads CASSFLGREKLFF. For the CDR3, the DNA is TGTGCCAGCAGTTTTCTGGGGAGGGAAAAACTGTTTTTT.

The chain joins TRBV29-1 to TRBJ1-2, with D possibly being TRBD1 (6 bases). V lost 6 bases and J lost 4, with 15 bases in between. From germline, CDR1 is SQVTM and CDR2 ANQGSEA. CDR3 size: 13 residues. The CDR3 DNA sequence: TGCAGCGTGCCGACAGGAGCCTCCTATGGCTACACCTTC. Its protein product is CSVPTGASYGYTF. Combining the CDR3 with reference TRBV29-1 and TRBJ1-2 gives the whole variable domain SAVISQKPSRDICQRGTSLTIQCQVDSQVTMMFWYRQQPGQSLTLIATANQGSEATYESGFVIDKFPISRPNLTFSTLTVSNMSPEDSSIYLCSVPTGASYGYTFGSGTRLTVV.

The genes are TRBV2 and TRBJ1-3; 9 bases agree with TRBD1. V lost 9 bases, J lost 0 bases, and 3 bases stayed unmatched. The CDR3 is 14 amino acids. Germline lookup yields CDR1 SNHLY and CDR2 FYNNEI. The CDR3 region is CASGQGSSGNTIYF. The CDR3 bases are TGTGCCAGTGGACAGGGGAGCTCTGGAAACACCATATATTTT. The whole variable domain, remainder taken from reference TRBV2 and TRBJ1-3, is EPEVTQTPSHQVTQMGQEVILRCVPISNHLYFYWYRQILGQKVEFLVSFYNNEISEKSEIFDDQFSVERPDGSNFTLKIRSTKLEDSAMYFCASGQGSSGNTIYFGEGSWLTVV.

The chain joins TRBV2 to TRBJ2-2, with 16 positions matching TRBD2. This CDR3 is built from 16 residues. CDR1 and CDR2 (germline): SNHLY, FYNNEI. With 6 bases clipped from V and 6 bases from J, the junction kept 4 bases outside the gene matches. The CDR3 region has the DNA TGTGCCAGCAGCCAAGGGACTAGCGGGGGGGCCGGGGAGCTGTTTTTT. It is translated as CASSQGTSGGAGELFF.

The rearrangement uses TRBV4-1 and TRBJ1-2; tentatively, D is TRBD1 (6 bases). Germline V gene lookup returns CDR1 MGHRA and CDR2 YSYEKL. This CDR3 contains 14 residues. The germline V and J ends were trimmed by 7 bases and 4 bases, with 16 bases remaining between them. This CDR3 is CASNSMRGSYGYTF. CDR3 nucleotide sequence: TGCGCCAGCAACTCCATGAGGGGGAGCTATGGCTACACCTTC.

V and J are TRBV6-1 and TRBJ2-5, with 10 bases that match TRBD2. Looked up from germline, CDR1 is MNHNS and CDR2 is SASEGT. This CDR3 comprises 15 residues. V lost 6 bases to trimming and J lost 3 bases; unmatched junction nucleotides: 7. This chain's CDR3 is CASSRSGGAEETQYF. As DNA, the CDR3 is TGTGCCAGCAGCCGGAGCGGGGGGGCCGAAGAGACCCAGTACTTC.

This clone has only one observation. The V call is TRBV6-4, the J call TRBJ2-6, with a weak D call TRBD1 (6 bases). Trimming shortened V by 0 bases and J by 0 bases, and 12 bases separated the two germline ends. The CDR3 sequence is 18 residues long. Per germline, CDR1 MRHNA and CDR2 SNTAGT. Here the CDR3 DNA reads TGTGCCAGCAGTGACTCGGGCAGGGGCCTCTCTGGGGCCAACGTCCTGACTTTC. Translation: CASSDSGRGLSGANVLTF.

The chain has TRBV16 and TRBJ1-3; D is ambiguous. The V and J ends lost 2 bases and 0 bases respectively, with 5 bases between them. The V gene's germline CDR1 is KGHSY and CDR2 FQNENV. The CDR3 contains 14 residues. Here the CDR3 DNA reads TGTGCCAGCAGCCAAGAGTCCTCTGGAAACACCATATATTTT. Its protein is CASSQESSGNTIYF. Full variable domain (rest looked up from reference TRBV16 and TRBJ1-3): GEEVAQTPKHLVRGEGQKAKLYCAPIKGHSYVFWYQQVLKNEFKFLISFQNENVFDETGMPKERFSAKCLPNSPCSLEIQATKLEDSAVYFCASSQESSGNTIYFGEGSWLTVV.

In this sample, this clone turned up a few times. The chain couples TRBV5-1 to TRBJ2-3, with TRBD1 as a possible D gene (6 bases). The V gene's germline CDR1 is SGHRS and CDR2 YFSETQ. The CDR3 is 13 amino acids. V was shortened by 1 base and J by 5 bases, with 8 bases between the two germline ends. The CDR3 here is CASSLPGEDTQYF. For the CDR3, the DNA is TGCGCCAGCAGCTTGCCAGGGGAAGATACGCAGTATTTT.